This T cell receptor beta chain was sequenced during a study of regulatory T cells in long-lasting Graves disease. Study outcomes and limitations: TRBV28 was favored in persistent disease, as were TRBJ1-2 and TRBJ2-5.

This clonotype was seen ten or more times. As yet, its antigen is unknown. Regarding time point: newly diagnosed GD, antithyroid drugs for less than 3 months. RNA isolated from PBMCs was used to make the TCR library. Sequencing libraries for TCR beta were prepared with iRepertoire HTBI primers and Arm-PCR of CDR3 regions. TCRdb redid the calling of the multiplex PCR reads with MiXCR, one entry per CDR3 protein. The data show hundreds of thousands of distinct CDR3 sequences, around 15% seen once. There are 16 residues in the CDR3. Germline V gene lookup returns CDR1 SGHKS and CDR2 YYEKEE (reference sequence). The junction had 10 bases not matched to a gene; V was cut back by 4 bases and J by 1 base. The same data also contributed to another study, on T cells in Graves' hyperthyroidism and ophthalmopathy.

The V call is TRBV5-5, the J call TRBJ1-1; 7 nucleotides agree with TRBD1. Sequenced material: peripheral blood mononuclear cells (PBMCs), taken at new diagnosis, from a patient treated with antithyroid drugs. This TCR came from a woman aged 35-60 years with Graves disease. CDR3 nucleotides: TGTGCCAGCAGCCTTACCTGGACAGGAGAGAACACTGAAGCTTTCTTT. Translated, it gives CASSLTWTGENTEAFF. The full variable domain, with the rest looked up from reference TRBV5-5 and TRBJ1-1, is DAGVTQSPTHLIKTRGQQVTLRCSPISGHKSVSWYQQVLGQGPQFIFQYYEKEERGRGNFPDRFSARQFPNYSSELNVNALLLGDSALYLCASSLTWTGENTEAFFGQGTRLTVV.